This T cell receptor (beta chain) was captured by sequencing in a study of T cell repertoires in cytomegalovirus infection. The wider study: Signatures in public TCR beta sequences pointed to both CMV infection and matching HLA type.

This clonotype was found many times. Its antigen is as yet unknown. At one end, the junction sequence differs from germline, possibly due to a read error. CDR3 length equals 12 residues. One entry per CDR3 protein results from TCRdb running MiXCR on the reads. The table records some 700,000 distinct CDR3 sequences, around a third of them present only once. The sequencing used cultured PBMCs, collected from culture after CMV antigen stimulation. The TCR comes from a human donor in good health (CMV status not recorded). Some clones in this sample may be carry-over from other donors' samples. V usage is TRBV12-3 or TRBV12-4 and J usage is TRBJ1-6; no firm D call. CDR3 sequence: CASSLENSPLHF. CDR3 DNA sequence: TGTGCCAGCAGCTTAGAAAATTCACCCCTCCACTTT.